Listed below are T cell receptor beta chains from one sample, sequenced in a study of identical twins. TCRdb processed the 5' RACE reads anew with MiXCR; each CDR3 protein has one entry. The table shows some 320,000 distinct CDR3 sequences, with about 12% occurring only once. These sequences were also reported in another study, on yellow fever vaccine responses in identical twins.

The sequenced sample was CD8+ T cells sorted from blood. The origin of the receptors is a young woman in good health. Each CDR3 is given with its conserved first and last residue. D genes are given only for firm matches. Some rows mark clone size as missing; the rest say once, few, many or name a class of expanded clone.

d_call | j_call | v_call | clone_size | cdr3_nt | cdr3_aa
- | TRBJ2-3 | TRBV7-3 | few | TGTGCCAGCAGCTTTATCTCCGGATCCACAGATACGCAGTATTTT | CASSFISGSTDTQYF
- | TRBJ2-5 | TRBV27 | - | TGTGCCAGCAGCCTGGTTGGGGCTTCCCAAACCAGCGAGACCCAGTACTTC | CASSLVGASQTSETQYF
TRBD1 | TRBJ1-1 | TRBV4-1 | many | TGCGCCAGCAGCCAAGTTCCCCGGACAGGCGTTATGAACACTGAAGCTTTCTTT | CASSQVPRTGVMNTEAFF
- | TRBJ1-5 | TRBV9 | few | TGTGCCAGCAGCGTAGATGGGGGCAATCAGCCCCAGCATTTT | CASSVDGGNQPQHF
TRBD2 | TRBJ2-7 | TRBV7-2 | - | TGTGCCAGCAGCTTTGAGGGAGGGCCCAGCTCCTACGAGCAGTACTTC | CASSFEGGPSSYEQYF
TRBD1 | TRBJ1-2 | TRBV24-1 | - | TGTGCCACCAGTGACCACGACAGGGGTGGCTATGGCTACACCTTC | CATSDHDRGGYGYTF
- | TRBJ1-2 | TRBV5-1 | - | TGCGCCAGCAGCCTAAGGGACGGCGGCTATGGCTACACCTTC | CASSLRDGGYGYTF
- | TRBJ1-3 | TRBV19 | - | TGTGCCAGTGGAGCCTCTGGAAACACCATATATTTT | CASGASGNTIYF
- | TRBJ2-1 | TRBV27 | few | TGTGCCACGCCAGGTGGTTACCGCCTTGCTCACCCCGGCAAGCAGTTCTTC | CATPGGYRLAHPGKQFF
- | TRBJ2-1 | TRBV20-1 | - | TGCAGTGCTAGAGATGGGTGGGGGGAGCAGTTCTTC | CSARDGWGEQFF
TRBD1 | TRBJ2-7 | TRBV28 | - | TGTGCCAGCAGTTCCCCTCGACAGGGGCCGTCATACGAGCAGTACTTC | CASSSPRQGPSYEQYF
- | TRBJ2-1 | TRBV7-9 | many | TGTGCCAGCAGCCCCCTAGCGTTTTCCTACAATGAGCAGTTCTTC | CASSPLAFSYNEQFF
- | TRBJ1-1 | TRBV2 | - | TGTGCCAGCAGGACCGCTGACAAGAACACTGAAGCTTTCTTT | CASRTADKNTEAFF
TRBD1 | TRBJ2-4 | TRBV29-1 | - | TGCAGCGTCGGGACAGCAAACATTCAGTACTTC | CSVGTANIQYF
- | TRBJ2-1 | TRBV19 | - | TGTGCCAGTAGTATAGTGAACAATGAGCAGTTCTTC | CASSIVNNEQFF
- | TRBJ1-2 | TRBV4-2 | - | TGTGCCAGCAGCCAAACGACTGAAGGGATCGGTGGCTACACCTTC | CASSQTTEGIGGYTF
TRBD1 | TRBJ1-1 | TRBV5-1 | many | TGCGCCAGCAGCTTCTCGGACAGGGTAACTGAAGCTTTCTTT | CASSFSDRVTEAFF
- | TRBJ1-5 | TRBV6-2/TRBV6-3 | few | TGTGCCAGCAGTTACTCAATTTCGGGGGGCCCTCGAAATAGCAATCAGCCCCAGCATTTT | CASSYSISGGPRNSNQPQHF
- | TRBJ1-1 | TRBV2 | - | TGTGCCAGCATAGGGGGGCTAGCTTTCTTT | CASIGGLAFF
TRBD2 | TRBJ2-5 | TRBV3-1 | - | TGTGCCAGCAGCCACGCGGGAGCAGAGACCCAGTACTTC | CASSHAGAETQYF
- | TRBJ1-4 | TRBV4-1 | many | TGCGCCAGCAGCCAAGATGGAGGCACAATCGCAACTAATGAAAAACTGTTTTTT | CASSQDGGTIATNEKLFF
- | TRBJ1-6 | TRBV28 | - | TGTGCCAGCTTTACAGGGAGCTCCTATAATTCACCCCTCCACTTT | CASFTGSSYNSPLHF
- | TRBJ1-2 | TRBV11-3 | - | TGTGCCAGCAGCTTGGCCCCGGCGGCGGGCTACACCTTC | CASSLAPAAGYTF
- | TRBJ2-3 | TRBV20-1 | - | TGCAGTGCTGGGGACACCACAGATACGCAGTATTTT | CSAGDTTDTQYF
TRBD1 | TRBJ2-7 | TRBV2 | - | TGTGCCAGCAGTGAAGCGCCAGGGGGCAATTACCGGGGGCCCTTTTACGAGCAGTACTTC | CASSEAPGGNYRGPFYEQYF
TRBD2 | TRBJ2-3 | TRBV6-1 | - | TGTGCCAGCAATCCGGGACTAGCATGGGATACGCAGTATTTT | CASNPGLAWDTQYF
- | TRBJ2-1 | TRBV12-3/TRBV12-4 | many | TGTGCCAGCCTCATGGGGGTCTACAATGAGCAGTTCTTC | CASLMGVYNEQFF
- | TRBJ2-2 | TRBV12-3/TRBV12-4 | many | TGTGCCAGCGTCGAGCCCACCGGGGAGCTGTTTTTT | CASVEPTGELFF
TRBD2 | TRBJ2-3 | TRBV11-2 | many | TGTGCCAGCAGCTTAGTTAGCGGGGAGGCAGATACGCAGTATTTT | CASSLVSGEADTQYF
- | TRBJ1-1 | TRBV20-1 | few | TGCAGTGCTAGTACCCCCGAGGGAACTAGGGCTGAAGCTTTCTTT | CSASTPEGTRAEAFF
- | TRBJ2-7 | TRBV6-5 | - | TGTGCCAGCAGTACCGAGTGGGAGTGGGGCAACGAGCAGTACTTC | CASSTEWEWGNEQYF
- | TRBJ2-6 | TRBV15 | many | TGTGCCACCAGCAGAGAAGGGAGCTCTGGGGCCAACGTCCTGACTTTC | CATSREGSSGANVLTF
TRBD2 | TRBJ2-7 | TRBV4-2 | - | TGTGCCAGCAGCCTTCAGGCTAGCGGGCCCTACGAGCAGTACTTC | CASSLQASGPYEQYF
TRBD2 | TRBJ2-3 | TRBV6-1 | many | TGTGCCAGCAGCCCCGTGGGGCTAGCGGACACAGATACGCAGTATTTT | CASSPVGLADTDTQYF
- | TRBJ1-1 | TRBV6-2/TRBV6-3 | many | TGTGCCAGCAGTTACGTCGGGGCAGGGACTGAAGCTTTCTTT | CASSYVGAGTEAFF
- | TRBJ2-3 | TRBV13 | - | TGTGCCACCCGGGGCGGGGATACGCAGTATTTT | CATRGGDTQYF
TRBD2 | TRBJ2-3 | TRBV5-1 | - | TGCGCCAGCAGTCATGAGTTAAAAGGCGGGGGGAGCACAGATACGCAGTATTTT | CASSHELKGGGSTDTQYF
- | TRBJ1-1 | TRBV29-1 | few | TGCAGCGTTGAAGGGGCGAAGGGGCCGGACACTGAAGCTTTCTTT | CSVEGAKGPDTEAFF
- | TRBJ2-1 | TRBV4-1 | - | TGCGCCAGCAGCCAAGGGGCTCGCAGCGACGATGAGCAGTTCTTC | CASSQGARSDDEQFF
- | TRBJ2-3 | TRBV4-1 | many | TGCGCCAGCAGCCAAGAACTAGTGTCAGATACGCAGTATTTT | CASSQELVSDTQYF
- | TRBJ2-2 | TRBV7-7 | many | TGTGCCAGCAGCTTTCACTTAACGGCGAACACCGGGGAGCTGTTTTTT | CASSFHLTANTGELFF
- | TRBJ2-5 | TRBV11-2 | few | TGTGCCAGCAGCTTAGAGATAGTAGAGCAAGAGACCCAGTACTTC | CASSLEIVEQETQYF
- | TRBJ2-7 | TRBV5-4 | few | TGTGCCAGCAGCTTGGGGACCCCTGACGCCTACGAGCAGTACTTC | CASSLGTPDAYEQYF
TRBD1 | TRBJ2-7 | TRBV6-5 | many | TGTGCCAGCAGTTCCCGGGACAGCTCCTACGAGCAGTACTTC | CASSSRDSSYEQYF
- | TRBJ1-6 | TRBV2 | - | TGTGCCAGCAGACCGACAGGAGGGATGCCCGTTCCCCTCCACTTT | CASRPTGGMPVPLHF